This T cell receptor (beta chain) is from a study of identical twins. Study-level results: Out-of-frame TCR alpha sharing observed in monozygotic twins exceeded model estimates. Invariant MAIT and iNKT cells may have partly biased zero-insertion analyses.

Donors were all healthy Caucasians. Remarks on this clonotype: The antigen is unknown.

The CDR3 is 14 amino acids. With 7 bases removed from V and 7 bases from J, the gap between germline ends came to 16 bases. Germline CDR1 and CDR2: MNHNS and SASEGT. Using its own MiXCR run on the 5' RACE reads, TCRdb lists one record per CDR3 protein. The sample carries hundreds of thousands of distinct CDR3 sequences, about 7.3% recorded once. This sample also belongs to another study, concerning yellow fever vaccine responses in identical twins. That source notes: Twins reportedly showed a vaccine T cell response that seemed partly convergent and partly personalized.

Sequencing was done on a sample of memory (CD45RO+) T cells sorted from blood. This clonotype originated in a woman aged 18-29 years in good health. This chain links TRBV6-1 with TRBJ2-2; D possibly uses TRBD1 or TRBD2 (6 bases each). For the CDR3, the DNA is TGTGCCAGCAATCTGCGGGACACCCGCGGGGAGCTGTTTTTT. It encodes CASNLRDTRGELFF.